A few counts support the clone carrying this TCR beta chain. The antigen remains undetermined. Through Arm-PCR of CDR3 regions and iRepertoire HTBI primers, TCR beta libraries were built. TCRdb re-derived calls from the multiplex PCR reads in MiXCR, one entry per CDR3 protein. The sample has roughly 320,000 distinct CDR3 sequences, 16% seen once. This sample stems from a study of regulatory T cells in long-lasting Graves disease. Study-wide background: Under 3 months of antithyroid drugs had been taken by newly diagnosed Graves' patients. Study-level results: TCR diversity was lower in persistent Graves' patients (versus newly diagnosed ones).

Trimming took off 0 bases at V and 5 bases at J, with 7 bases between the two ends. The germline CDR1 and CDR2 sequences are SEHNR and FQNEAQ (reference sequence). CDR3 length: 13 residues. The sample's time point: newly diagnosed GD, antithyroid drugs for less than 3 months. PBMC-extracted RNA yielded the TCR library. Roughly 9.2-milliliter peripheral blood samples went into EDTA tubes. These data were also filed under a second study, of T cells in Graves' hyperthyroidism and ophthalmopathy. This second study says: Peripheral blood also featured most of the thyroid clonotypes expanded above 0.001.

The source is a man aged 40-55 years with Graves disease. This chain joins TRBV7-9 and TRBJ2-5; no reliable D call. Specimen: peripheral blood mononuclear cells (PBMCs), collected at new diagnosis, from a patient treated with antithyroid drugs. CDR3: CASSLAGFETQYF. The DNA of the CDR3 is TGTGCCAGCAGCTTAGCGGGGTTCGAGACCCAGTACTTC.